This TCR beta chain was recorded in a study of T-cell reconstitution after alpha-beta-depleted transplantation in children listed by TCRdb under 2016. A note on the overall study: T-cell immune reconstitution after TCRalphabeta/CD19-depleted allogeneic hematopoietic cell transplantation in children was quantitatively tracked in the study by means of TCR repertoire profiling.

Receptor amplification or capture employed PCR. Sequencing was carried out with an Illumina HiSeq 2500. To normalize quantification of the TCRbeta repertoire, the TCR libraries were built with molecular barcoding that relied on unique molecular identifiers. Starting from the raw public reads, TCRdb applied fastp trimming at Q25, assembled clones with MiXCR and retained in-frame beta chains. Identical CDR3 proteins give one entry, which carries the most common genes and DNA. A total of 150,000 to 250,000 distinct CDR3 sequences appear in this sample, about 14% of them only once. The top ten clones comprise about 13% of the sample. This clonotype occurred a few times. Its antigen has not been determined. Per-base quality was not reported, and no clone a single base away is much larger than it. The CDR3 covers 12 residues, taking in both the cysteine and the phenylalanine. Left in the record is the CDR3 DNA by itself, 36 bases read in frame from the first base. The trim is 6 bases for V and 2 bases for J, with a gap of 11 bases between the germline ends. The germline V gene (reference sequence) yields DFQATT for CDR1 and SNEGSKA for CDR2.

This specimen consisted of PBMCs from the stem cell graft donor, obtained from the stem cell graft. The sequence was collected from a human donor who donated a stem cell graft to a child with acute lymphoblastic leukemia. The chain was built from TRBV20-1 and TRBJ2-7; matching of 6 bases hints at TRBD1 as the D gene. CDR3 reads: CSAQGSPYEQYF. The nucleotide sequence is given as TGCAGTGCCCAGGGGTCCCCCTACGAGCAGTACTTC.